This T cell receptor (beta chain) stems from a study of neurological immune-mediated disorders. TCRdb re-called the 5' RACE reads through MiXCR, storing one row per CDR3 protein. This repertoire shows under 90,000 distinct CDR3 sequences, approximately 10% found once; its top ten account for less than 2%. Ten or more counts support this clonotype. Sequenced sample: PBMCs. The sequence was collected from a man aged 50-60 years in good health.

The CDR3 DNA reads as TGCGCCAGCAGCCCGTCGGGGTCTGGGGCCAACGTCCTGACTTTC. It codes for CASSPSGSGANVLTF. The chain employs TRBV5-1 and TRBJ2-6; a weak D match, TRBD2 (5 bases). CDR3 length equals 15 residues. With 4 bases removed from V and 1 base from J, the gap between germline ends came to 9 bases. Germline CDR1 and CDR2: SGHRS and YFSETQ.